These T cell receptor beta chains were read from a single sample in a study of PD-1 blockade in classical Hodgkin lymphoma. Here immunoSEQ multiplex PCR was the method, and the copy in TCRdb shows in-frame clones only, minus some. The sample shows about 76,000 clones, approximately 88% of them seen only once. Specimen: peripheral blood mononuclear cells (PBMCs), collected at baseline. These receptors were taken from a human donor with classical Hodgkin lymphoma. CDR3s include the opening cysteine and the closing phenylalanine or tryptophan. A D gene is named only where the DNA matches it firmly. Clone size, where shown, is once, few, many, or a class for clones that have expanded.

abundance | j_gene | d_gene | v_gene | CDR3aa | CDR3nt
once | TRBJ1-5 | - | TRBV28 | CASSLSRAQEPPYSNQPQHF | TGTGCCAGCAGTTTAAGTCGGGCACAGGAGCCACCGTATAGCAATCAGCCCCAGCATTTT
- | TRBJ1-2 | - | TRBV27 | CASSLRGASNYGYTF | TGTGCCAGCAGTTTGCGGGGGGCCTCTAACTATGGCTACACCTTC
once | TRBJ1-2 | - | TRBV28 | CASRLGGLIYGYTF | TGTGCCAGCAGGCTAGGGGGTCTAATCTATGGCTACACCTTC
once | TRBJ1-2 | TRBD1 | TRBV18 | CASSPLDREGYGYTF | TGTGCCAGCTCACCACTGGACAGGGAGGGCTATGGCTACACCTTC
- | TRBJ2-3 | TRBD2 | TRBV7-9 | CASTSSGRDLHTQYF | TGTGCCAGCACCTCAAGCGGGAGGGACCTCCATACGCAGTATTTT
- | TRBJ2-3 | TRBD1 | TRBV13 | CASSTDRGPDTQYF | TGTGCCAGCAGCACGGACAGGGGTCCAGATACGCAGTATTTT
once | TRBJ1-1 | - | TRBV27 | CASSLYGSPNTEAFF | TGTGCCAGCAGTTTATACGGAAGTCCGAACACTGAAGCTTTCTTT
- | TRBJ2-7 | - | TRBV10-3 | CAISESTRTTYEQYF | TGTGCCATCAGTGAGTCAACTAGGACGACCTACGAGCAGTACTTC
- | TRBJ2-6 | - | TRBV4-3 | CASSRADSGANVLTF | TGCGCCAGCAGCCGAGCAGACTCTGGGGCCAACGTCCTGACTTTC
- | TRBJ2-1 | - | TRBV9 | CASSVGSGAYNEQFF | TGTGCCAGCAGCGTAGGTAGCGGAGCTTACAATGAGCAGTTCTTC
once | TRBJ2-1 | TRBD2 | TRBV6-5 | CASRLAYSYNEQFF | TGTGCCAGCAGACTAGCGTATTCCTACAATGAGCAGTTCTTC
- | TRBJ1-5 | TRBD1 | TRBV6-6 | CAAWPGGNQPQHF | TGTGCCGCCTGGCCAGGGGGTAATCAGCCCCAGCATTTT
- | TRBJ1-2 | - | TRBV28 | CASSLPENYGYTF | TGTGCCAGCAGTTTGCCAGAGAACTATGGCTACACCTTC
- | TRBJ2-7 | - | TRBV27 | CANTSPTGFYEQYF | TGTGCCAACACCTCTCCTACAGGTTTCTACGAGCAGTACTTC
- | TRBJ2-1 | TRBD2 | TRBV18 | CASSPSSGNRNEQFF | TGTGCCAGCTCACCATCTAGCGGGAATCGGAATGAGCAGTTCTTC
- | TRBJ2-1 | - | TRBV5-1 | CASSFQPYNEQFF | TGCGCCAGCAGCTTCCAGCCGTACAATGAGCAGTTCTTC
- | TRBJ2-7 | - | TRBV19 | CASSTRDGPYEQYF | TGTGCCAGTAGTACGCGGGACGGACCCTACGAGCAGTACTTC
- | TRBJ2-1 | - | TRBV19 | CASSGFGGPFVYNEQFF | TGTGCCAGTAGTGGATTCGGGGGGCCATTCGTTTACAATGAGCAGTTCTTC
few | TRBJ2-7 | - | TRBV10-2 | CASSWGTENEQYF | TGCGCCAGCAGTTGGGGGACTGAAAACGAGCAGTACTTC
- | TRBJ2-1 | - | TRBV25-1 | CASSESGGSYNEQFF | TGTGCCAGCAGTGAATCTGGCGGATCCTACAATGAGCAGTTCTTC
- | TRBJ2-5 | - | TRBV19 | CASSIGRETQYF | TGTGCCAGTAGTATAGGGAGGGAGACCCAGTACTTC
- | TRBJ2-1 | - | TRBV27 | CASSPGSGVGEQFF | TGTGCCAGCAGCCCTGGATCAGGGGTTGGTGAGCAGTTCTTC
- | TRBJ1-1 | - | TRBV15 | CATSRDVVNTEAFF | TGTGCCACCAGCAGAGATGTTGTGAACACTGAAGCTTTCTTT
- | TRBJ1-1 | - | TRBV5-4 | CASSLTGTTREAFF | TGTGCCAGCAGCTTGACCGGGACAACTCGTGAAGCTTTCTTT
- | TRBJ2-1 | - | TRBV11-2 | CASSFPTTGSIYNEQFF | TGTGCCAGCAGCTTCCCTACGACTGGGTCAATCTACAATGAGCAGTTCTTC
- | TRBJ2-3 | - | TRBV11-2 | CASSLGSVVDTQYF | TGTGCCAGCAGCTTAGGTTCGGTGGTTGATACGCAGTATTTT
once | TRBJ2-3 | - | TRBV4-2 | CASSQEFGISTDTQYF | TGTGCCAGCAGCCAAGAGTTCGGGATAAGCACAGATACGCAGTATTTT
- | TRBJ2-2 | TRBD2 | TRBV6-5 | CASSYWTSSELFF | TGTGCCAGCAGTTATTGGACTAGCTCGGAGCTGTTTTTT
- | TRBJ1-1 | - | TRBV30 | CAWKLRGSKVNTEAFF | TGTGCCTGGAAGCTTAGGGGTAGTAAGGTGAACACTGAAGCTTTCTTT
- | TRBJ2-1 | - | TRBV19 | CASSIVGQGHNEQFF | TGTGCCAGTAGTATAGTAGGCCAGGGGCACAATGAGCAGTTCTTC
once | TRBJ1-4 | - | TRBV4-3 | CASSQDPGAWAEKLFF | TGCGCCAGCAGCCAAGACCCGGGGGCATGGGCTGAAAAACTGTTTTTT
- | TRBJ2-7 | - | TRBV4-1 | CASRDSLYEQYF | TGCGCCAGCAGGGACAGCCTTTACGAGCAGTACTTC
- | TRBJ1-5 | - | TRBV5-1 | CASSPGITNQPQHF | TGCGCCAGCAGCCCCGGGATCACCAATCAGCCCCAGCATTTT
- | TRBJ1-5 | - | TRBV15 | CATSGEAYSNQPQHF | TGTGCCACCAGCGGGGAGGCCTATAGCAATCAGCCCCAGCATTTT
- | TRBJ1-5 | TRBD1 | TRBV7-2 | CASSLGDRAYQPQHF | TGTGCCAGCAGCTTAGGGGACAGGGCCTATCAGCCCCAGCATTTT
few | TRBJ1-5 | TRBD1 | TRBV28 | CASSSGQGGEPQHF | TGTGCCAGCAGTTCCGGACAGGGTGGGGAGCCCCAGCATTTT
- | TRBJ2-5 | TRBD1 | TRBV30 | CAWSYRGLETQYF | TGTGCCTGGAGTTACAGGGGGTTAGAGACCCAGTACTTC
few | TRBJ1-5 | - | TRBV6-1 | CASSDLGRRRSQPQHF | TGTGCCAGCAGTGACCTTGGACGGAGGCGCAGTCAGCCCCAGCATTTT
- | TRBJ1-2 | - | TRBV7-2 | CASSLGRAGGYTF | TGTGCCAGCAGCTTAGGCAGGGCGGGAGGCTACACCTTC
once | TRBJ1-1 | - | TRBV9 | CASRGVNTEAFF | TGTGCCAGCAGAGGGGTGAACACTGAAGCTTTCTTT
- | TRBJ2-7 | - | TRBV21-1 | CASSSRDCGPLQPYEQYF | TGTGCCAGCAGCAGTCGGGATTGCGGACCGCTCCAACCCTACGAGCAGTACTTC
- | TRBJ1-4 | - | TRBV4-3 | CASSQDRVGTGSEKLFF | TGCGCCAGCAGCCAAGATCGGGTCGGTACAGGCTCTGAAAAACTGTTTTTT
- | TRBJ1-1 | TRBD1 | TRBV5-4 | CASSWRGGGANDEAFF | TGTGCCAGCAGCTGGAGGGGAGGGGGCGCTAACGATGAAGCTTTCTTT
- | TRBJ2-5 | - | TRBV10-1 | CASSESRGKETQYF | TGCGCCAGCAGTGAGTCGAGGGGGAAAGAGACCCAGTACTTC
- | TRBJ2-3 | - | TRBV6-5 | CASRPFRGSTDTQYF | TGTGCCAGCAGGCCTTTTCGGGGGAGCACAGATACGCAGTATTTT
- | TRBJ1-2 | TRBD1 | TRBV27 | CASSYRQGAFAGYTF | TGTGCCAGCAGTTACCGACAGGGGGCCTTCGCGGGCTACACCTTC
- | TRBJ1-2 | TRBD1 | TRBV19 | CASRTGVSYTF | TGTGCCAGCAGGACAGGGGTTAGCTACACCTTC
once | TRBJ2-7 | - | TRBV5-4 | CASSPKTGSSYEQYF | TGTGCCAGCAGCCCAAAGACTGGGAGCTCCTACGAGCAGTACTTC
- | TRBJ1-1 | TRBD1 | TRBV23-1 | CASSPGRGPVTEAFF | TGCGCCAGCAGTCCAGGGAGGGGGCCGGTCACTGAAGCTTTCTTT
- | TRBJ1-5 | - | TRBV7-9 | CASSLGNQPQHF | TGTGCCAGCAGCTTAGGAAATCAGCCCCAGCATTTT
- | TRBJ2-3 | - | TRBV15 | CATSRGLAGDTQYF | TGTGCCACCAGCAGAGGGCTCGCGGGAGATACGCAGTATTTT
- | TRBJ2-7 | - | TRBV19 | CASSNARTATYEQYF | TGTGCCAGTAGCAACGCCCGGACAGCCACCTACGAGCAGTACTTC
- | TRBJ2-7 | - | TRBV4-1 | CASSQDPSRSHEQYF | TGCGCCAGCAGCCAAGACCCTAGCAGGTCCCACGAGCAGTACTTC